A single sample is the source of the 12 T cell receptor beta chains below, sequenced in a study of OX40 agonist ivuxolimab in advanced cancers. Here immunoSEQ multiplex PCR was the method, and the copy in TCRdb shows in-frame clones only, minus some. The sample lists tens of thousands of clones, 85% to 90% occurring once. The sequences come from CD4+ or CD8+ T cells sorted from blood, collected in a trial of the OX40 agonist ivuxolimab. The receptors shown here come from an adult with an advanced solid tumor such as melanoma, head and neck, liver or kidney cancer.

V gene TRBV27 combines with J gene TRBJ2-1; possibly TRBD1 for D (6 bases). This CDR3 comprises 13 residues. In germline, CDR1 is MNHEY, CDR2 SMNVEV (reference sequence). The germline V and J ends were trimmed by 7 bases and 8 bases, with 15 bases remaining between them. CDR3 region: CASMLWGRDEQFF. The CDR3 region has the DNA TGTGCCAGCATGCTCTGGGGGCGGGATGAGCAGTTCTTC.

The chain couples TRBV9 to TRBJ2-6, with D unresolved. V was shortened by 1 base and J by 0 bases, with 14 bases between the two germline ends. This CDR3 is 18 amino acids long. Germline V gives CDR1 SGDLS, CDR2 YYNGEE. The CDR3 loop reads CASSVHETVDSGANVLTF. The CDR3 DNA is TGTGCCAGCAGCGTACACGAGACGGTCGACTCTGGGGCCAACGTCCTGACTTTC. Using reference TRBV9 and TRBJ2-6 for the parts outside the CDR3, the full variable domain is DSGVTQTPKHLITATGQRVTLRCSPRSGDLSVYWYQQSLDQGLQFLIQYYNGEERAKGNILERFSAQQFPDLHSELNLSSLELGDSALYFCASSVHETVDSGANVLTFGAGSRLTVL.

The chain links TRBV10-3 to TRBJ2-3; a possible D gene is TRBD2 (6 bases). Germline values: CDR1 ENHRY, CDR2 SYGVKD. V lost 5 bases and J 2 bases, leaving 17 bases between the germline ends. This CDR3 is built from 16 residues. CDR3 coding DNA: TGTGCCATCAGTCCCCGATCCGGGACTTACACAGATACGCAGTATTTT. Translated: CAISPRSGTYTDTQYF.

The J gene is TRBJ2-7, the V gene TRBV9; 7 nucleotides agree with TRBD1. V was pared by 3 bases and J by 4 bases, with 7 bases of the junction left unmatched. This CDR3 is 14 amino acids long. Germline V gene sequence: CDR1 SGDLS, CDR2 YYNGEE. For the CDR3, the DNA is TGTGCCAGCAGCGAGGGGACAGCTCAGTACGAGCAGTACTTC. This codes for CASSEGTAQYEQYF.

The rearrangement uses TRBV6-1 and TRBJ2-1; the D gene is possibly TRBD2 (6 bases). V was clipped by 0 bases and J by 14 bases, with 23 bases between them. CDR1 and CDR2 (germline): MNHNS, SASEGT. The CDR3 has 16 amino acids. The CDR3 coding sequence is TGTGCCAGCAGTGAAGCGCGTTCGGGGGACTGGGGCGGGGAGTTCTTC. The encoded protein is CASSEARSGDWGGEFF.

The chain links TRBV4-2 to TRBJ2-7, with 11 nucleotides matching TRBD2. The CDR3 is made up of 16 amino acids. The J segment lost 5 bases and the V segment lost 0 bases, leaving 6 bases of the junction unmatched. Germline loops: CDR1 LGHNA, CDR2 YNFKEQ. The CDR3 loop is CASSQDDTSGRNEQYF. Written as DNA, the CDR3 is TGTGCCAGCAGCCAAGATGATACTAGCGGGAGAAACGAGCAGTACTTC.

The chain employs TRBV18 and TRBJ1-1, with 7 bases fitting TRBD1. The V and J ends lost 3 bases and 0 bases, in that order; junction bases with no gene match: 7. The CDR3 is made up of 16 amino acids. The germline V gene has CDR1 KGHSH and CDR2 LQKENI. In nucleotides, the CDR3 is TGTGCCAGCTCACCCAATACAGGGGCGGTGAACACTGAAGCTTTCTTT. Its protein product is CASSPNTGAVNTEAFF.

The V gene is TRBV29-1, the J gene TRBJ2-2, with 8 bases aligning to TRBD2. J gave up 6 bases and V 1 base, and 16 bases lay outside the gene matches. Germline V gene lookup returns CDR1 SQVTM and CDR2 ANQGSEA. There are 18 residues in the CDR3. The CDR3 DNA follows: TGCAGCGTTGAAGCAACAACGGCTAGCGGGCTCGGGCCCGGGGAGCTGTTTTTT. Its protein is CSVEATTASGLGPGELFF.

The V call is TRBV5-1, the J call TRBJ2-7, with D possibly being TRBD2 (6 bases). The V end was cut by 0 bases, the J end by 6 bases, with 16 bases between. Germline V lookup: CDR1 SGHRS, CDR2 YFSETQ. This CDR3 has 15 amino acids. In DNA form, the CDR3 reads TGCGCCAGCAGCTTGGGTGGGGGGAATAATGGCGAGCAGTACTTC. It yields the protein CASSLGGGNNGEQYF.

The V call is TRBV27, the J call TRBJ2-7; D is unclear. CDR1 is MNHEY and CDR2 is SMNVEV in the germline V gene (reference sequence). V was cut by 3 bases and J by 5 bases, with 8 bases left in between. CDR3 length: 12 amino acids. The CDR3 protein is CASSFLTNEQYF. The CDR3 DNA follows: TGTGCCAGCAGTTTCCTCACGAACGAGCAGTACTTC.

This clone turned up a few times. The chain couples TRBV4-1 to TRBJ1-5; D call uncertain. The germline CDR1 and CDR2 sequences are MGHRA and YSYEKL. This CDR3 region has 16 residues. The germline V and J ends were trimmed by 0 bases and 5 bases, with 14 bases remaining between them. The CDR3 loop reads CASSQDPSSGDQPQHF. CDR3 nucleotides: TGCGCCAGCAGCCAAGATCCATCCTCCGGGGATCAGCCCCAGCATTTT.

This clone was detected ten times or more. The chain recombines TRBV6-5 with TRBJ2-7; 7 bases line up with TRBD1. J lost 0 bases, V lost 7 bases, and 6 bases had no gene match. This CDR3 comprises 14 residues. Looked up from germline, CDR1 is MNHEY and CDR2 is SVGAGI. The CDR3 sequence is CASKRDRASYEQYF. DNA for the CDR3: TGTGCCAGCAAGAGAGACAGGGCCTCCTACGAGCAGTACTTC.